The rows below give T cell receptor beta chains drawn from one sample of a study of T-cell reconstitution after alpha-beta-depleted transplantation in children. One entry per CDR3 protein, called by TCRdb with MiXCR from the PCR reads. Among 350,000 to 500,000 distinct CDR3 sequences listed, roughly 44% were seen once. Sequences were derived from PBMCs, sampled before TCRalphabeta/CD19-depleted stem cell transplant. The receptor source for this set is a girl aged 2-10 years with aplastic anemia, due to receive a stem cell transplant. Both conserved end residues are part of each CDR3. The order of the fields is clone size, V gene, D gene, J gene, CDR3 DNA, CDR3 protein. D genes are given only for firm matches. Some rows mark clone size as missing; the rest say once, few, many or name a class of expanded clone.

clone_size: many; v_call: TRBV12-3/TRBV12-4; d_call: TRBD1; j_call: TRBJ2-7; cdr3_nt: TGTGCCACCACAGGGGGCTACGAGCAGTACTTC; cdr3_aa: CATTGGYEQYF
clone_size: .; v_call: TRBV15; d_call: .; j_call: TRBJ2-7; cdr3_nt: TGTGCCACCAGCAGAGGCGAGGGACAGCAGTACTTC; cdr3_aa: CATSRGEGQQYF
clone_size: many; v_call: TRBV27; d_call: .; j_call: TRBJ2-2; cdr3_nt: TGTGCCAGCACCTTTAGGGACACGAACACCGGGGAGCTGTTTTTT; cdr3_aa: CASTFRDTNTGELFF
clone_size: .; v_call: TRBV29-1; d_call: TRBD2; j_call: TRBJ2-1; cdr3_nt: TGCAGCGTTGTCCTAGCGGGGAGGAATGAGCAGTTCTTC; cdr3_aa: CSVVLAGRNEQFF
clone_size: .; v_call: TRBV15; d_call: TRBD2; j_call: TRBJ2-7; cdr3_nt: TGTGCCACCAGCAGAGATAAGAAGGCGGGGAGGGACTCCGAGCAGTACTTC; cdr3_aa: CATSRDKKAGRDSEQYF
clone_size: .; v_call: TRBV5-1; d_call: TRBD1; j_call: TRBJ2-5; cdr3_nt: TGCGCCAGCAGCTTATCCGGGACAGGCTCAGAGACCCAGTACTTC; cdr3_aa: CASSLSGTGSETQYF
clone_size: .; v_call: TRBV20-1; d_call: TRBD2; j_call: TRBJ2-3; cdr3_nt: TGCAGTGCTAGAGCGTTGGGACTAGGGAGCATCGCAGATACGCAGTATTTT; cdr3_aa: CSARALGLGSIADTQYF
clone_size: .; v_call: TRBV29-1; d_call: .; j_call: TRBJ2-1; cdr3_nt: TGCAGCGTTGAAAGCACCCCCCCGCAGGTTTCCTACAATGAGCAGTTCTTC; cdr3_aa: CSVESTPPQVSYNEQFF
clone_size: many; v_call: TRBV6-2/TRBV6-3; d_call: .; j_call: TRBJ1-5; cdr3_nt: TGTGCCAGCAAAGTCCCGCGCCCCAATCAGCCCCAGCATTTT; cdr3_aa: CASKVPRPNQPQHF
clone_size: .; v_call: TRBV28; d_call: TRBD2; j_call: TRBJ2-1; cdr3_nt: TGTGCCAGCAGTCCGTTCCTAGCGGGAGGGCTCAATGAGCAGTTCTTC; cdr3_aa: CASSPFLAGGLNEQFF
clone_size: .; v_call: TRBV20-1; d_call: TRBD2; j_call: TRBJ2-1; cdr3_nt: TGCAGTGCTGGGACTAGCGGGTTTCGAAATGAGCAGTTCTTC; cdr3_aa: CSAGTSGFRNEQFF
clone_size: many; v_call: TRBV29-1; d_call: .; j_call: TRBJ1-2; cdr3_nt: TGCAGCGTTGAAGATCGAGGGTTCTCTAGCTACACCTTC; cdr3_aa: CSVEDRGFSSYTF
clone_size: .; v_call: TRBV27; d_call: TRBD2; j_call: TRBJ2-3; cdr3_nt: TGTGCCAGCAGCCGACTAGCGGGGAGGGGAGATACGCAGTATTTT; cdr3_aa: CASSRLAGRGDTQYF
clone_size: many; v_call: TRBV6-2/TRBV6-3; d_call: .; j_call: TRBJ1-6; cdr3_nt: TGTGCCAGCAGCCGTCAGGGAGGCAATTCACCCCTCCACTTT; cdr3_aa: CASSRQGGNSPLHF
clone_size: .; v_call: TRBV10-3; d_call: .; j_call: TRBJ2-3; cdr3_nt: TGTGCCATCAGGACCGATTCCTCTAGCACAGATACGCAGTATTTT; cdr3_aa: CAIRTDSSSTDTQYF
clone_size: many; v_call: TRBV11-2; d_call: .; j_call: TRBJ2-3; cdr3_nt: TGTGCCAGCAGCTTAGAAACGGGAAGAACAGATACGCAGTATTTT; cdr3_aa: CASSLETGRTDTQYF
clone_size: .; v_call: TRBV5-1; d_call: .; j_call: TRBJ2-7; cdr3_nt: TGCGCCAGCAGTTCAGACGGGGGCCACGAGCAGTACTTC; cdr3_aa: CASSSDGGHEQYF
clone_size: .; v_call: TRBV12-3/TRBV12-4; d_call: TRBD1; j_call: TRBJ1-2; cdr3_nt: TGTGCCAGCACCCGAATCGGGACAGATTCCGGCTACACCTTC; cdr3_aa: CASTRIGTDSGYTF
clone_size: once; v_call: TRBV29-1; d_call: TRBD1; j_call: TRBJ2-1; cdr3_nt: TGCAGCGTTGAGGGTGGGACAGGGAACTACAATGAGCAGTTCTTC; cdr3_aa: CSVEGGTGNYNEQFF
clone_size: .; v_call: TRBV6-1; d_call: TRBD2; j_call: TRBJ2-7; cdr3_nt: TGTGCCAGCAGTCCCCGGGAGGGCTCCTACGAGCAGTACTTC; cdr3_aa: CASSPREGSYEQYF
clone_size: .; v_call: TRBV7-2; d_call: .; j_call: TRBJ2-7; cdr3_nt: TGTGCCAGCAGCTCGGGACACTACTACGAGCAGTACTTC; cdr3_aa: CASSSGHYYEQYF
clone_size: .; v_call: TRBV24-1; d_call: .; j_call: TRBJ2-3; cdr3_nt: TGTGCCACCAGTGATTTGTACGGACTGCCCCCAGATACGCAGTATTTT; cdr3_aa: CATSDLYGLPPDTQYF
clone_size: few; v_call: TRBV18; d_call: TRBD1; j_call: TRBJ1-6; cdr3_nt: TGTGCCAGCTCACCGGCAGGGGGGTCAAGCTCCTATAATTCACCCCTCCACTTT; cdr3_aa: CASSPAGGSSSYNSPLHF
clone_size: .; v_call: TRBV5-1; d_call: TRBD2; j_call: TRBJ2-7; cdr3_nt: TGCGCCAGCAGCTTAAGTGTGGCTTGGGGGGGTGAGCAGTACTTC; cdr3_aa: CASSLSVAWGGEQYF
clone_size: once; v_call: TRBV28; d_call: .; j_call: TRBJ2-3; cdr3_nt: TGTGCCAGCAGTTTAGTAAGGGATACGCAGTATTTT; cdr3_aa: CASSLVRDTQYF
clone_size: .; v_call: TRBV5-5; d_call: .; j_call: TRBJ2-3; cdr3_nt: TGTGCCAGCAGCGCGGAGGGGCACCCAAGGTCAGATACGCAGTATTTT; cdr3_aa: CASSAEGHPRSDTQYF
clone_size: many; v_call: TRBV10-3; d_call: .; j_call: TRBJ2-2; cdr3_nt: TGTGCCATCAGTGAGTTCATTAGCACCGGGGAGCTGTTTTTT; cdr3_aa: CAISEFISTGELFF
clone_size: .; v_call: TRBV4-2; d_call: .; j_call: TRBJ2-5; cdr3_nt: TGTGCCAGCAGCCAAGATTGGATCGAGGGTGAGACCCAGTACTTC; cdr3_aa: CASSQDWIEGETQYF
clone_size: many; v_call: TRBV5-1; d_call: .; j_call: TRBJ2-1; cdr3_nt: TGCGCCAGCAGCCTCGGGGACACTGAGCAGTTCTTC; cdr3_aa: CASSLGDTEQFF
clone_size: .; v_call: TRBV5-1; d_call: TRBD1; j_call: TRBJ2-7; cdr3_nt: TGCGCCAGCAGCCCAGGGACAGGGCTCTACGAGCAGTACTTC; cdr3_aa: CASSPGTGLYEQYF
clone_size: .; v_call: TRBV10-3; d_call: .; j_call: TRBJ1-2; cdr3_nt: TGTGCCTTTAGGGACGTTTATGGCTACACCTTC; cdr3_aa: CAFRDVYGYTF
clone_size: few; v_call: TRBV5-1; d_call: TRBD2; j_call: TRBJ2-1; cdr3_nt: TGCGCCAGCAGCTTACTAGCGGGAGGGCCGGGGTACAATGAGCAGTTCTTC; cdr3_aa: CASSLLAGGPGYNEQFF
clone_size: .; v_call: TRBV20-1; d_call: .; j_call: TRBJ2-1; cdr3_nt: TGCAGTGCTAGGGCCGGGGGAAATGAGCAGTTCTTC; cdr3_aa: CSARAGGNEQFF
clone_size: .; v_call: TRBV5-6; d_call: TRBD1; j_call: TRBJ2-3; cdr3_nt: TGTGCCAGCAGCTTCGGGACAGGGGCGTATGGCACAGATACGCAGTATTTT; cdr3_aa: CASSFGTGAYGTDTQYF
clone_size: .; v_call: TRBV18; d_call: .; j_call: TRBJ2-5; cdr3_nt: TGTGCCAGCTCACCACTAGAGGCACAGGAGACCCAGTACTTC; cdr3_aa: CASSPLEAQETQYF
clone_size: .; v_call: TRBV20-1; d_call: TRBD1; j_call: TRBJ2-7; cdr3_nt: TGCAGTGCTAGAGACCCCGGGACAGGGACCCTCTCCTACGAGCAGTACTTC; cdr3_aa: CSARDPGTGTLSYEQYF
clone_size: .; v_call: TRBV5-1; d_call: .; j_call: TRBJ2-7; cdr3_nt: TGCGCCAGCAGCTTTGGCAAAACCTACGAGCAGTACTTC; cdr3_aa: CASSFGKTYEQYF
clone_size: .; v_call: TRBV12-3/TRBV12-4; d_call: TRBD2; j_call: TRBJ2-1; cdr3_nt: TGTGCCAGCAGGATTAGCGGGAGTCTGTACAATGAGCAGTTCTTC; cdr3_aa: CASRISGSLYNEQFF